These 32 T cell receptor beta chains share one sample of origin, sequenced in a study of blood T cell repertoires in COVID-19. The data were produced by immunoSEQ multiplex PCR, yet TCRdb's version contains in-frame clones alone and is incomplete. The sample holds about 200,000 clones, about 76% seen once. Sequencing input: peripheral blood. These receptors were collected from a woman aged 40 to 55 with COVID-19, enrolled during active disease.

This sequence joins TRBV30 and TRBJ1-2; D remains ambiguous. Between the trimmed V and J ends, which lost 6 bases and 4 bases, there was a span of 18 bases. This CDR3 has 14 amino acids. CDR1 and CDR2 (germline): GTSNPN, SVGIG (reference sequence). The CDR3 DNA follows: TGTGCCTGTAGGAGGTTGGAAGATTCCTATGGCTACACCTTC. Its protein product is CACRRLEDSYGYTF. The variable domain in full, with the rest retrieved from reference TRBV30 and TRBJ1-2, is SQTIHQWPATLVQPVGSPLSLECTVEGTSNPNLYWYRQAAGRGLQLLFYSVGIGQISSEVPQNLSASRPQDRQFILSSKKLLLSDSGFYLCACRRLEDSYGYTFGSGTRLTVV.

V gene TRBV7-8 combines with J gene TRBJ2-2, with TRBD2 as a possible D gene (6 bases). V shed 11 bases and J shed 0 bases, with 7 bases lying between them. Germline CDR1 and CDR2: SGHVS and FQNEAQ. The CDR3 covers 12 residues. The CDR3 sequence is CAAGPNTGELFF. The DNA for the CDR3 is TGTGCCGCGGGGCCGAACACCGGGGAGCTGTTTTTT.

The chain combines TRBV7-8 with TRBJ2-2; 8 positions agree with TRBD2. Germline-derived CDR1 and CDR2 are SGHVS and FQNEAQ. Trimming cost V 11 bases and J 4 bases; bases outside gene matches: 6. The CDR3 sequence is 13 residues long. The CDR3, as DNA: TGTGCCTCAGGGCGGGGGGCCACCGGGGAGCTGTTTTTT. Translated: CASGRGATGELFF.

The CDR3 DNA reads as TGCGCCAGCAGCCAAGAGGCTCCATCTTCACCCCTCCACTTT. The encoded protein is CASSQEAPSSPLHF. J is TRBJ1-6 and V is TRBV4-1; no clear D. In germline, CDR1 is MGHRA, CDR2 YSYEKL. Trimming took off 0 bases at V and 9 bases at J, with 9 bases between the two ends. The CDR3 length is 14 residues.

The V call is TRBV19, the J call TRBJ1-5; D gene unclear. Germline CDR1 is LNHDA and CDR2 is SQIVND (reference sequence). V lost 2 bases, J lost 4 bases, and 6 bases lay in between. The CDR3 is 13 residues long. CDR3 region: CASSIQKNQPQHF. The CDR3 coding sequence is TGTGCCAGTAGTATACAGAAGAATCAGCCCCAGCATTTT.

This chain connects TRBV7-3 to TRBJ2-7; TRBD2 aligns across 7 bases. There are 14 residues in the CDR3. V shed 5 bases, J shed 2 bases, and the junction held 6 bases outside the gene matches. Germline V gene data show CDR1 as SGHTA and CDR2 as FQGTGA. CDR3 residues: CASSPQGGTYEQYF. The DNA of the CDR3 is TGTGCCAGCAGCCCCCAGGGAGGGACCTACGAGCAGTACTTC. Complete variable domain (other parts from reference TRBV7-3 and TRBJ2-7): GAGVSQTPSNKVTEKGKYVELRCDPISGHTALYWYRQSLGQGPEFLIYFQGTGAADDSGLPNDRFFAVRPEGSVSTLKIQRTERGDSAVYLCASSPQGGTYEQYFGPGTRLTVT.

The gene calls are TRBV7-9 and TRBJ1-1, with 7 bases identical to TRBD1. The length of the CDR3 is 12 residues. Germline CDR1 is SEHNR and CDR2 is FQNEAQ (reference sequence). V lost 6 bases to trimming and J lost 7 bases; unmatched junction nucleotides: 5. CDR3 residues: CASRRGLGEAFF. CDR3 sequence (DNA): TGTGCCAGCAGAAGGGGGCTTGGTGAAGCTTTCTTT. Supplemented by reference TRBV7-9 and TRBJ1-1, the full variable domain reads DTGVSQNPRHKITKRGQNVTFRCDPISEHNRLYWYRQTLGQGPEFLTYFQNEAQLEKSRLLSDRFSAERPKGSFSTLEIQRTEQGDSAMYLCASRRGLGEAFFGQGTRLTVV.

This rearrangement joins TRBV14 to TRBJ2-7; 9 bases line up with TRBD1. CDR3 size: 15 residues. In germline, CDR1 is SGHDN, CDR2 FVKESK. J gave up 2 bases and V 2 bases, and 4 bases lay outside the gene matches. The CDR3 is CASSQNGTGTYEQYF. CDR3 coding DNA: TGTGCCAGCAGCCAAAACGGGACAGGGACCTACGAGCAGTACTTC. The complete variable domain, with remaining parts taken from reference TRBV14 and TRBJ2-7, reads EAGVTQFPSHSVIEKGQTVTLRCDPISGHDNLYWYRRVMGKEIKFLLHFVKESKQDESGMPNNRFLAERTGGTYSTLKVQPAELEDSGVYFCASSQNGTGTYEQYFGPGTRLTVT.

This clone was seen only once. The CDR3 protein is CASRNGQFQETQYF. CDR3 coding DNA: TGTGCCAGCAGAAACGGACAGTTCCAAGAGACCCAGTACTTC. J is TRBJ2-5 and V is TRBV5-4; the D gene is possibly TRBD1 (6 bases). This CDR3 comprises 14 residues. Germline CDR1 reads SGHNT; CDR2 reads YYREEE (reference sequence). Trimming cost V 5 bases and J 1 base, with 12 bases left between them.

This sequence joins TRBV29-1 and TRBJ2-7; D possibly corresponds to TRBD1 (6 bases). The CDR3 totals 12 residues. Germline V CDR1 and CDR2: SQVTM, ANQGSEA. The V end lost 4 bases, the J end lost 6 bases, and 13 bases lay between the germline ends. DNA of the CDR3: TGCAGCGTTGGGTACAGGGTGGGCGAGCAGTACTTC. Its translation is CSVGYRVGEQYF.

This clone appeared a single time. V and J are TRBV2 and TRBJ2-5, with D possibly being TRBD2 (6 bases). This CDR3 has 14 amino acids. Trimming took 6 bases from V and 0 from J, leaving 11 bases between them. CDR1 is SNHLY, CDR2 FYNNEI, per germline. CDR3 sequence reads: CASSDGRHQETQYF. In nucleotides, the CDR3 is TGTGCCAGCAGCGACGGGAGACACCAAGAGACCCAGTACTTC.

The chain is built from TRBV5-1 and TRBJ2-7; 11 nucleotides line up with TRBD2. Germline CDR1 and CDR2: SGHRS and YFSETQ. After removal of 5 bases from V and 6 bases from J, the junction contained 16 bases not matched to a gene. The CDR3 contains 17 residues. Here the CDR3 reads CASSPDGTQLAGVEQYF. DNA of the CDR3: TGCGCCAGCAGTCCGGACGGGACACAACTAGCGGGAGTCGAGCAGTACTTC.

The chain employs TRBV5-1 and TRBJ2-7; D is possibly TRBD2 (7 bases). CDR1 is SGHRS, CDR2 YFSETQ, per germline. The CDR3 consists of 16 residues. Trimming shortened V by 4 bases and J by 6 bases, and 23 bases separated the two germline ends. The CDR3 spells CASSLIGGATVREQYF. The DNA of the CDR3 is TGCGCCAGCAGCCTTATAGGGGGGGCAACTGTCCGCGAGCAGTACTTC.

The chain joins TRBV9 to TRBJ2-7; weak D call: TRBD1 (5 bases). CDR1 is SGDLS and CDR2 is YYNGEE in the germline V gene. The CDR3 is made up of 12 amino acids. Trimming took 0 bases from V and 4 from J, leaving 5 bases between them. CDR3 residues: CASSVEGYEQYF. The DNA for the CDR3 is TGTGCCAGCAGCGTAGAGGGGTACGAGCAGTACTTC.

The chain carries TRBV30 and TRBJ2-1, with TRBD1 as a possible D gene (5 bases). Trimming left V 0 bases short and J 4 bases short, with 7 bases between. The germline CDR1 and CDR2 sequences are GTSNPN and SVGIG (reference sequence). This CDR3 has 13 amino acids. The CDR3 is CAWSVQVYNEQFF. CDR3 in DNA: TGTGCCTGGAGTGTACAGGTTTACAATGAGCAGTTCTTC.

The chain links TRBV18 to TRBJ1-2; D uncertain. This CDR3 is built from 15 residues. Germline-derived CDR1 and CDR2 are KGHSH and LQKENI. V shed 2 bases and J shed 4 bases, with 14 bases lying between them. The CDR3: CASSPGGGLGYGYTF. DNA for the CDR3: TGTGCCAGCTCACCAGGAGGTGGGCTTGGCTATGGCTACACCTTC. Using reference TRBV18 and TRBJ1-2 for the parts outside the CDR3, the full variable domain is NAGVMQNPRHLVRRRGQEARLRCSPMKGHSHVYWYRQLPEEGLKFMVYLQKENIIDESGMPKERFSAEFPKEGPSILRIQQVVRGDSAAYFCASSPGGGLGYGYTFGSGTRLTVV.

This clone occurred a few times. The genes are TRBV25-1 and TRBJ1-1, with 8 bases lining up with TRBD1. The CDR3 has 17 amino acids. V lost 8 bases, J lost 0 bases, and 14 bases stayed unmatched. Looked up from germline, CDR1 is MGHDK and CDR2 is SYGVNS. The CDR3 sequence is CASDPAWGRGLNTEAFF. CDR3 nucleotides: TGTGCCAGCGATCCCGCCTGGGGCAGGGGGCTGAACACTGAAGCTTTCTTT.

The rearrangement joins TRBV6-5 to TRBJ1-1; D might be TRBD1 (6 bases). Trimming stripped 5 bases from V and 1 base from J, with 11 bases between. The CDR3 is made up of 14 amino acids. CDR1 and CDR2 from the germline V gene are MNHEY and SVGAGI. The CDR3 reads CASSTGQPNTEAFF. DNA for the CDR3: TGTGCCAGCAGTACGGGACAACCGAACACTGAAGCTTTCTTT.

This clone was detected a few times. The gene calls are TRBV5-1 and TRBJ2-7; TRBD2 aligns across 10 bases. J was trimmed by 0 bases and V by 0 bases; bases with no gene match: 9. There are 18 residues in the CDR3. Germline-derived CDR1 and CDR2 are SGHRS and YFSETQ. Here the CDR3 DNA reads TGCGCCAGCAGCTTGGGTGCTAGCGGGGGCCGTACCTCCTACGAGCAGTACTTC. Translated: CASSLGASGGRTSYEQYF.

This sequence joins TRBV6-5 and TRBJ1-6, with D possibly matching TRBD1 (6 bases). The CDR3 extends over 15 amino acids. The V end was cut by 9 bases, the J end by 0 bases, with 12 bases between. Germline V gene lookup returns CDR1 MNHEY and CDR2 SVGAGI. CDR3 sequence reads: CASNGGHSYNSPLHF. The CDR3 nucleotides read TGTGCCAGTAACGGGGGGCACTCCTATAATTCACCCCTCCACTTT.

J is TRBJ2-3 and V is TRBV7-8, with a tentative D call TRBD2 (7 bases). Germline CDR1 reads SGHVS; CDR2 reads FQNEAQ. V was trimmed by 5 bases and J by 6 bases, leaving 15 bases between them. The CDR3 length is 14 residues. CDR3 sequence reads: CASSRGGGGDTQYF. Written as DNA, the CDR3 is TGTGCCAGCAGCCGAGGGGGGGGAGGGGATACGCAGTATTTT.

V usage is TRBV28 and J usage is TRBJ1-2, with D maybe TRBD1 (6 bases). Trimming pared 4 bases from V and 6 bases from J, leaving 9 bases between. CDR3 length: 12 residues. Germline values: CDR1 MDHEN, CDR2 SYDVKM. CDR3 region: CASSSQGNGYTF. CDR3 nucleotide sequence: TGTGCCAGCAGTTCACAGGGAAATGGCTACACCTTC.

The V call is TRBV5-4, the J call TRBJ2-1, with TRBD2 identical over 8 bases. Losses at the gene ends were 2 bases for V and 8 bases for J; bases not matched to a gene: 9. The germline V gene encodes CDR1 SGHNT and CDR2 YYREEE (reference sequence). This CDR3 spans 15 amino acids. The CDR3 DNA is TGTGCCAGCAGCTTCCAGCGGGAGTTCGTCGATGAGCAGTTCTTC. Its translation is CASSFQREFVDEQFF.

The genes are TRBV15 and TRBJ1-1; D gene uncertain. The germline CDR1 and CDR2 sequences are LNHNV and YYDKDF (reference sequence). The CDR3 is 15 amino acids. V lost 1 base, J lost 0 bases, and 9 bases lay in between. The CDR3 is CATSRGQTMNTEAFF. The CDR3 nucleotides are TGTGCCACCAGCAGAGGGCAAACAATGAACACTGAAGCTTTCTTT. Complete variable domain (other parts from reference TRBV15 and TRBJ1-1): DAMVIQNPRYQVTQFGKPVTLSCSQTLNHNVMYWYQQKSSQAPKLLFHYYDKDFNNEADTPDNFQSRRPNTSFCFLDIRSPGLGDTAMYLCATSRGQTMNTEAFFGQGTRLTVV.

The chain combines TRBV5-1 with TRBJ1-2; TRBD1 might be the D (5 bases). CDR3 size: 13 residues. V dropped 0 bases and J dropped 6 bases, with 9 bases sitting between them. Germline CDR1 and CDR2: SGHRS and YFSETQ. The CDR3 reads CASSLARADGYTF. The CDR3 DNA sequence: TGCGCCAGCAGCTTGGCCAGGGCGGATGGCTACACCTTC.

The V call is TRBV4-1, the J call TRBJ2-1; D is possibly TRBD2 (6 bases). V was shortened by 1 base and J by 2 bases, with 12 bases between the two germline ends. In germline, CDR1 is MGHRA, CDR2 YSYEKL. The CDR3 totals 16 residues. DNA of the CDR3: TGCGCCAGCAGCCAAGTACTTAGCGGTACCTACAATGAGCAGTTCTTC. Protein: CASSQVLSGTYNEQFF.

This chain uses TRBV19 with TRBJ2-3, with a tentative D call TRBD1 (6 bases). Trimming cost V 7 bases and J 2 bases, with 10 bases left between them. The CDR3 consists of 13 residues. Germline V gene data show CDR1 as LNHDA and CDR2 as SQIVND (reference sequence). In DNA form, the CDR3 reads TGTGCCAGTAACGGACAGTTCACAGATACGCAGTATTTT. This codes for CASNGQFTDTQYF.

The CDR3 DNA is TGTGCCACCAACCGGGGGTCGTCCTCCTACAATGAGCAGTTCTTC. Protein sequence: CATNRGSSSYNEQFF. The rearrangement links TRBV19 to TRBJ2-1; D possibly corresponds to TRBD2 (6 bases). CDR1 is LNHDA, CDR2 SQIVND, per germline (reference sequence). Between the trimmed V and J ends, which lost 10 bases and 0 bases, there was a span of 16 bases. CDR3 length: 15 residues.

Details on this clone: In the same sample, other DNA sequences code for this CDR3. The chain combines TRBV30 with TRBJ1-3; D is undetermined. Deletions cut 1 base from V and 1 base from J, with 5 bases between. CDR1 and CDR2 (germline): GTSNPN, SVGIG (reference sequence). The CDR3 runs 13 residues. DNA of the CDR3: TGTGCCTGGAGTGCGGGGTCTGGAAACACCATATATTTT. This codes for CAWSAGSGNTIYF. Filled out from reference TRBV30 and TRBJ1-3, the complete variable domain reads SQTIHQWPATLVQPVGSPLSLECTVEGTSNPNLYWYRQAAGRGLQLLFYSVGIGQISSEVPQNLSASRPQDRQFILSSKKLLLSDSGFYLCAWSAGSGNTIYFGEGSWLTVV.

The CDR3, as DNA: TGTGCCAGCGTGGGGCGGAGCTCCTACAATGAGCAGTTCTTC. Encoded protein: CASVGRSSYNEQFF. The chain combines TRBV2 with TRBJ2-1; D is perhaps TRBD1 (5 bases). The CDR3 extends over 14 amino acids. Germline CDR1 is SNHLY and CDR2 is FYNNEI. V dropped 8 bases and J dropped 0 bases, with 11 bases sitting between them.

Here the CDR3 reads CASRQQTSGDTDTQYF. CDR3 DNA sequence: TGTGCCAGCAGACAACAGACTAGCGGGGACACAGATACGCAGTATTTT. This rearrangement joins TRBV4-2 to TRBJ2-3; 11 bases fit TRBD2. The germline V gene has CDR1 LGHNA and CDR2 YNFKEQ. After removal of 6 bases from V and 2 bases from J, the junction contained 7 bases not matched to a gene. This CDR3 comprises 16 residues.

This clone was picked up a small number of times. The genes are TRBV5-1 and TRBJ2-7, with TRBD2 matching 11 bases. This CDR3 contains 14 residues. J gave up 1 base and V 7 bases, and 4 bases lay outside the gene matches. The germline CDR1 and CDR2 sequences are SGHRS and YFSETQ. CDR3 coding DNA: TGCGCCAGCTCTACTAGCGGGAGTTCCTACGAGCAGTACTTC. This sequence encodes CASSTSGSSYEQYF.